The present TCR beta chain was sequenced within a study of molecular identifiers for immune sequencing clone quantification (dated by TCRdb to the late 2010s). Describing the broader study: For a replicate experiment, RNA from around 20,000 or 100,000 naive CD8 T cells was divided into five aliquots, of which four were sequenced. This methods study benchmarked molecular-identifier clustering-based TCR repertoire sequencing (MIDCIRS) and TCR RNA copy counting, using CD8 T cells to do so.

The germline V gene sets CDR1 to SQVTM and CDR2 to ANQGSEA. At the junction V is shortened by 4 bases and J by 4 bases, with 19 bases in between. Reading from cysteine to phenylalanine, the CDR3 counts 16 amino acids. The DNA shown is the 48-base CDR3, in frame from base 1. Libraries of naive CD8 T cells were generated from about 21,000 to 970,000 sorted cells, with 10%, 30% or 50% of the purified RNA used. Naive CD8 T cells were FACS-sorted as CD8+CD4-CCR7+CD45RA+ on a BD FACSAria II into RLT Plus buffer. Detection sensitivity was tested by spiking Jurkat RNA equal to around 11 TCR copies' worth into samples containing roughly 17,000-1,000,000 naive CD8 T cells. CD8 T cells were enriched with RosetteSep CD8+ T Cell Enrichment Cocktail and Ficoll-Paque, followed by ACK red cell lysis. This clonotype was seen ten or more times. Its antigen has not been determined. No clone much larger than this one lies a single base away; base qualities are absent.

The full study reports these points: When barcode sub-clustering was left out, chimeric consensus sequences inflated TCR diversity, with chimeras reaching as high as 47%. Spiked-in Jurkat TCR RNA equivalent to a single cell was reported to be detectable even among over 800,000 naive CD8 T cells. In CMV-specific effector cells, over 99% of molecules were held by clones above 20 RNA copies, whereas under 1% of molecules were held by such clones in naive cells. Highly expanded clone sizes could be underestimated if identical TCR molecules share a barcode. Naive libraries contained spiked-in Jurkat TCR RNA (around eleven copies' worth), which is not part of the donor repertoire. Modeling estimated 2.5 to 3.5 recovered TCR RNA copies per cell, compared with 9.5 to 10 by digital PCR, which implies 30% to 35% capture efficiency.

The protocol used for the library was PCR. Sequencing used an Illumina HiSeq 4000. Preparation of bulk TCR libraries followed a previously described approach, with the TCR primers listed in Table S5. The Qiagen AllPrep DNA/RNA kit was used to purify total RNA. Before any analysis, reads coming from multiple sequencing runs of the same library were combined into one pool. The paper's processing steps were these. Reads were retained only if their TCR constant sequence matched exactly, and those retained reads were trimmed to 150 nt and grouped according to their 12-nt molecular barcodes. Reads inside each barcode group were sub-clustered using a 15% Levenshtein threshold, and a quality-weighted consensus sequence was constructed for each RNA molecule. Non-functional sequences were excluded, and lower-count sequences lying one edit away from another sequence were also excluded. Based on fitting two negative binomial distributions, any barcode sub-cluster with under 20% of the maximum read count was discarded. The public reads were quality trimmed at Q25 with fastp and then assembled into clones with MiXCR by TCRdb, keeping productive beta chains. Records with the same CDR3 protein are collapsed into one entry carrying the most frequent genes and DNA. What appears here as the V and J calls and clone size reflects TCRdb's work, not the paper's. The sample table shows 350,000 or so distinct CDR3 sequences, and about 21% are seen once. The ten largest clonotypes hold about 0.79% of the sample.

This clonotype originated in a human donor in good health. Some libraries in this study had Jurkat cell RNA spiked in. The sample consisted of naive CD8+ T cells from blood, with Jurkat cell RNA spiked in. Sample cell subset or site, as interpreted from the label and publication: FACS-sorted CD8+CD4-CCR7+CD45RA+ naive T cells. The chain uses TRBV29-1 and TRBJ2-2; confidence is insufficient to name the D gene. The CDR3 loop reads CSVGLTGRSSTGELFF. The nucleotide sequence is TGCAGCGTTGGATTGACCGGCAGATCTTCCACCGGGGAGCTGTTTTTT.